One and the same sample provided the 24 T cell receptor beta chains below, sequenced in a study of T-cell memory formation after mild COVID-19. TCRdb processed the 5' RACE reads anew with MiXCR; each CDR3 protein has one entry. Among hundreds of thousands of distinct CDR3 sequences listed, 20% were seen once. Material for sequencing was PBMCs or a T cell subset sorted from them (not recorded which). The receptors here all came from an adult woman who had mild COVID-19 (a few samples of this study predate the infection). Cell type and time point are not known.

The chain combines TRBV5-1 with TRBJ1-1; 8 bases line up with TRBD1. Germline CDR1 reads SGHRS; CDR2 reads YFSETQ. Trimming cost V 4 bases and J 0 bases; bases outside gene matches: 5. The CDR3 runs to 15 residues. DNA for the CDR3: TGCGCCAGCAGCATAGGACAGGGAATGAACACTGAAGCTTTCTTT. Protein: CASSIGQGMNTEAFF.

The chain recombines TRBV27 with TRBJ1-2; 8 bases map to TRBD1. The J segment lost 5 bases and the V segment lost 6 bases, leaving 8 bases of the junction unmatched. The CDR3 consists of 14 residues. Germline V gives CDR1 MNHEY, CDR2 SMNVEV (reference sequence). In DNA, the CDR3 is TGTGCCAGCAGGCGGACAGGGACTCTATATGGCTACACCTTC. It is translated as CASRRTGTLYGYTF.

This clonotype was counted between two and nine times. The rearrangement links TRBV9 to TRBJ2-7; a weak D match, TRBD2 (5 bases). The CDR3 runs to 14 residues. Per germline, CDR1 SGDLS and CDR2 YYNGEE. V dropped 4 bases and J dropped 3 bases, with 14 bases sitting between them. As DNA, the CDR3 is TGTGCCAGCAGCCCGGGGTGGGTGTTCTACGAGCAGTACTTC. Protein sequence: CASSPGWVFYEQYF.

The gene calls are TRBV27 and TRBJ2-7; 11 positions agree with TRBD2. Germline V lookup: CDR1 MNHEY, CDR2 SMNVEV (reference sequence). V gave up 5 bases and J gave up 3 bases; unmatched junction bases: 3. The CDR3 contains 14 residues. CDR3 loop: CASSGTSGCYEQYF. CDR3 nucleotides: TGTGCCAGCAGTGGGACTAGCGGATGCTACGAGCAGTACTTC.

As to this clonotype: A read error is possible here, since a much larger clone lies one base away. The V and J genes are TRBV20-1 and TRBJ2-7; TRBD2 aligns across 7 bases. Germline values: CDR1 DFQATT, CDR2 SNEGSKA (reference sequence). The CDR3 consists of 18 residues. V was clipped by 3 bases and J by 5 bases; unmatched bases: 22. In nucleotides, the CDR3 is TGCAGTGCTAGCGGGATAGTGGGAGGGCCGATTGGCAGTGACGAGCAGTACTTC. Amino acids: CSASGIVGGPIGSDEQYF.

This clonotype showed up just a few times. V is TRBV12-3 or TRBV12-4 and J is TRBJ2-1; 15 nucleotides align to TRBD2. CDR3 length: 20 residues. V dropped 6 bases and J dropped 8; count of bases not matched to a gene: 20. In DNA form, the CDR3 reads TGTGCCAGCAGCCCCCCAGGACAGAGGACTAGCGGGAGGGTTGTACATGAGCAGTTCTTC. Its protein product is CASSPPGQRTSGRVVHEQFF.

The CDR3 loop is CASSLIPRQGAFYEQYF. Here the CDR3 DNA reads TGTGCCAGCAGTCTCATCCCACGACAGGGGGCTTTCTACGAGCAGTACTTC. The rearrangement uses TRBV25-1 and TRBJ2-7, with TRBD1 matching over 10 bases. Germline lookup yields CDR1 MGHDK and CDR2 SYGVNS. J gave up 3 bases and V 5 bases, and 13 bases lay outside the gene matches. There are 17 residues in the CDR3.

At least ten counts were recorded for this clonotype. The chain carries TRBV2 and TRBJ2-1; TRBD1 matches at 7 bases. The CDR3 sequence is 16 residues long. V lost 5 bases to trimming and J lost 3 bases; unmatched junction nucleotides: 10. The V gene's germline CDR1 is SNHLY and CDR2 FYNNEI. CDR3 sequence (DNA): TGTGCCAGCAGTATTGAAGGGACAGCGTTCTACAATGAGCAGTTCTTC. Residues: CASSIEGTAFYNEQFF.

This clonotype appeared a few times. The CDR3 bases are TGTGCCAGCAGACAGGGACAGAACACCGGGGAGCTGTTTTTT. Its protein is CASRQGQNTGELFF. The chain carries TRBV2 and TRBJ2-2; perhaps TRBD1 as D (6 bases). This CDR3 contains 14 residues. Trimming left V 6 bases short and J 1 base short, with 9 bases between. Germline values: CDR1 SNHLY, CDR2 FYNNEI.

This clonotype was observed a handful of times. The J gene is TRBJ1-3, the V gene TRBV12-3 or TRBV12-4; 7 positions agree with TRBD1. The CDR3 has 14 residues. After removal of 5 bases from V and 4 bases from J, the junction contained 5 bases not matched to a gene. The CDR3 protein is CASSHQGVGNTIYF. The CDR3 DNA follows: TGTGCCAGCAGTCACCAGGGGGTCGGAAACACCATATATTTT.

The chain recombines TRBV20-1 with TRBJ2-4; no definite D call. The V end was cut by 0 bases, the J end by 0 bases, with 9 bases between. Germline lookup yields CDR1 DFQATT and CDR2 SNEGSKA (reference sequence). CDR3 length equals 15 residues. CDR3 coding DNA: TGCAGTGCTAGAGATTTGAGCGTAGCCAAAAACATTCAGTACTTC. As protein: CSARDLSVAKNIQYF.

This chain connects TRBV20-1 to TRBJ2-2; D not resolved. V was shortened by 5 bases and J by 6 bases, with 13 bases between the two germline ends. The CDR3 is 13 amino acids. Germline values: CDR1 DFQATT, CDR2 SNEGSKA (reference sequence). Here the CDR3 DNA reads TGCAGTGCTTCGTTAGTTGGCGCCGGGGAGCTGTTTTTT. It is translated as CSASLVGAGELFF.

At least ten counts were recorded for this clonotype. V is TRBV5-1 and J is TRBJ1-1; D might be TRBD1 (6 bases). V lost 0 bases and J lost 2, with 11 bases in between. Germline V gene sequence: CDR1 SGHRS, CDR2 YFSETQ. This CDR3 region has 15 residues. CDR3 sequence (DNA): TGCGCCAGCAGCTTGGTGGGGGGCCTCAACACTGAAGCTTTCTTT. The encoded protein is CASSLVGGLNTEAFF. The full variable domain, completed using reference TRBV5-1 and TRBJ1-1, is KAGVTQTPRYLIKTRGQQVTLSCSPISGHRSVSWYQQTPGQGLQFLFEYFSETQRNKGNFPGRFSGRQFSNSRSEMNVSTLELGDSALYLCASSLVGGLNTEAFFGQGTRLTVV.

V is TRBV29-1 and J is TRBJ2-7; D not resolved. This CDR3 is 11 amino acids long. Germline loops: CDR1 SQVTM, CDR2 ANQGSEA. The V gene lost 7 bases and the J gene lost 5 bases, with 12 bases spanning the gap. The CDR3 loop reads CSALVPDEQYF. CDR3 nucleotide sequence: TGCAGCGCGTTGGTCCCCGACGAGCAGTACTTC.

This chain connects TRBV12-3 or TRBV12-4 to TRBJ2-5; 9 nucleotides align to TRBD1. The CDR3 runs 13 residues. J was trimmed by 4 bases and V by 6 bases; bases with no gene match: 3. CDR3 region: CASRLTGGETQYF. The CDR3 region has the DNA TGTGCCAGCAGGTTGACAGGGGGAGAGACCCAGTACTTC.

This clonotype was counted a single time. The chain uses TRBV2 and TRBJ1-3, with 8 bases lining up with TRBD1. The J segment lost 2 bases and the V segment lost 4 bases, leaving 4 bases of the junction unmatched. The CDR3 has 15 amino acids. Germline V gives CDR1 SNHLY, CDR2 FYNNEI. CDR3 nucleotides: TGTGCCAGCAGTGTCAGACAGGGGACTGGAAACACCATATATTTT. This codes for CASSVRQGTGNTIYF.

The rearrangement uses TRBV3-1 and TRBJ2-1, with D perhaps TRBD2 (6 bases). Trimming shortened V by 4 bases and J by 5 bases, and 15 bases separated the two germline ends. The CDR3 has 15 residues. Germline V gene sequence: CDR1 LGHDT, CDR2 YNNKEL (reference sequence). In DNA, the CDR3 is TGTGCCAGCAGCCCCGGACTACAATTAAACAATGAGCAGTTCTTC. Its translation: CASSPGLQLNNEQFF.

This clonotype was detected ten times or more. J is TRBJ2-4 and V is TRBV20-1; 9 positions agree with TRBD1. This CDR3 spans 16 amino acids. Germline V lookup: CDR1 DFQATT, CDR2 SNEGSKA (reference sequence). V lost 2 bases, J lost 1 base, and 6 bases stayed unmatched. DNA for the CDR3: TGCAGTGCTAGAAGGACGGACAGGGGCGCCAAAAACATTCAGTACTTC. Protein product: CSARRTDRGAKNIQYF.

This clonotype turned up a few times. V usage is TRBV12-3 or TRBV12-4 and J usage is TRBJ1-5; a weak D match, TRBD1 (5 bases). The CDR3 is 14 residues long. V lost 5 bases and J lost 7, with 15 bases in between. The CDR3 nucleotides read TGTGCCAGCAGTAGGACGGGGGGGATCCAGCCCCAGCATTTT. Its translation is CASSRTGGIQPQHF.

In its sample, this clonotype was seen a few times. This chain joins TRBV6-2 or TRBV6-3 and TRBJ1-1; the D gene is possibly TRBD1 (5 bases). The CDR3 length is 13 residues. V dropped 2 bases and J dropped 4 bases, with 8 bases sitting between them. Germline V gives CDR1 MNHEY, CDR2 SVGEGT. As DNA, the CDR3 is TGTGCCAGCAGTTACGGGGGGACCACTGAAGCTTTCTTT. This gives the protein CASSYGGTTEAFF.

The J gene is TRBJ2-5, the V gene TRBV14; 7 positions agree with TRBD1. Germline CDR1 is SGHDN and CDR2 is FVKESK. The V gene end was trimmed by 3 bases and the J gene end by 7 bases; junction bases not matched to a gene: 11. CDR3 size: 15 residues. CDR3 nucleotide sequence: TGTGCCAGCAGCCAGACACAGGGGATTGAGGGGACCCAGTACTTC. Its protein is CASSQTQGIEGTQYF.

V and J are TRBV5-1 and TRBJ2-5; D is uncertain. CDR1 and CDR2 (germline): SGHRS, YFSETQ. Trimming left V 5 bases short and J 3 bases short, with 11 bases between. The CDR3 totals 13 residues. In DNA, the CDR3 is TGCGCCAGCAGATCTGGGGTAGAAGAGACCCAGTACTTC. It codes for CASRSGVEETQYF. The full variable domain, its missing parts supplied by reference TRBV5-1 and TRBJ2-5, is KAGVTQTPRYLIKTRGQQVTLSCSPISGHRSVSWYQQTPGQGLQFLFEYFSETQRNKGNFPGRFSGRQFSNSRSEMNVSTLELGDSALYLCASRSGVEETQYFGPGTRLLVL.

This chain links TRBV3-1 with TRBJ1-2; no clear D. The CDR3 length is 14 residues. Germline values: CDR1 LGHDT, CDR2 YNNKEL (reference sequence). The germline V and J ends were trimmed by 0 bases and 7 bases, with 12 bases remaining between them. CDR3 loop: CASSQEPGGLGYTF. The DNA for the CDR3 is TGTGCCAGCAGCCAAGAACCGGGTGGCCTTGGCTACACCTTC.

This clonotype has more than one count but fewer than ten. The J gene is TRBJ1-2, the V gene TRBV7-8; D gene uncertain. Germline CDR1 and CDR2: SGHVS and FQNEAQ. Trimming stripped 2 bases from V and 6 bases from J, with 13 bases between. The CDR3 runs 14 residues. The CDR3 bases are TGTGCCAGCAGCTTATTGGCAGGATGGGATGGCTACACCTTC. Its protein product is CASSLLAGWDGYTF.